This T cell receptor beta chain was identified during a study of blood T cells in healthy people across ages. This clonotype was counted between two and nine times. The antigen is unknown. Germline V gene sequence: CDR1 MGHRA, CDR2 YSYEKL. The CDR3 covers 17 residues. V lost 3 bases and J lost 0; bases outside the gene matches: 2. Using a J-beta primer mix together with a sample-barcoded 5' primer, a second PCR was run for roughly 7 to 11 cycles. Each of the samples gave a minimum of 2.5 million paired-end reads that contained CDR3. TCRdb independently ran MiXCR on the 5' RACE reads; one entry per CDR3 protein. The data hold around 1,900,000 distinct CDR3 sequences, with 35% to 50% observed a single time. Study observations and caveats: PBMCs were not sorted, which prevented a conclusive comparison of naive versus antigen-experienced cells.

The donors, aged roughly 6 to 95, were healthy Caucasians from Russia. Per sample, no less than 5 micrograms of total RNA were extracted. The sequenced sample was blood. The J gene is TRBJ2-6, the V gene TRBV4-1; the match to TRBD1 covers 10 bases. This TCR was sampled from a human donor in good health. CDR3 DNA sequence: TGCGCCAGCAGCCAGGACAGGGGGATCTCTGGGGCCAACGTCCTGACTTTC. Translation: CASSQDRGISGANVLTF.